This T cell receptor (beta chain) was recorded in a study of monozygotic twins with cystic fibrosis. Germline V gene lookup returns CDR1 SGHRS and CDR2 YFSETQ. The CDR3 totals 14 residues. J gave up 3 bases and V 3 bases, and 5 bases lay outside the gene matches. As for this clone: Its antigen is still unknown.

TCRdb's table, derived via immunoSEQ multiplex PCR, lists solely in-frame clones and lacks some. This table has about 9,600 clones, about nine tenths appearing once. Findings and limits, study-wide: Shared CDR3 numbers were not associated with age, concordance or severity.

The chain recombines TRBV5-1 with TRBJ2-5; 7 bases match TRBD1. The sequence was obtained from a boy aged 2 to 9 with cystic fibrosis. Sequencing was carried out using blood. In DNA form, the CDR3 reads TGCGCCAGCAGCTCAGGGGACAGTAAAGAGACCCAGTACTTC. Residues: CASSSGDSKETQYF.